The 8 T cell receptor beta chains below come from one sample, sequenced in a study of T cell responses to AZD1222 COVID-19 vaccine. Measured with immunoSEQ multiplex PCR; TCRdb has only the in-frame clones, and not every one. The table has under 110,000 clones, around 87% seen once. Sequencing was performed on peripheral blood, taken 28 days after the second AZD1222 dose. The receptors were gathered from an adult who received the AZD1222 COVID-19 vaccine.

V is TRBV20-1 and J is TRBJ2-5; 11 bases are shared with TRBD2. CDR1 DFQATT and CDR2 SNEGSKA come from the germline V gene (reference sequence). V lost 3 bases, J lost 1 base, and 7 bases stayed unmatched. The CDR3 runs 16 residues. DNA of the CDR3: TGCAGTGCTAGTAGTAGCGGGGGGGATCCCCAAGAGACCCAGTACTTC. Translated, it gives CSASSSGGDPQETQYF.

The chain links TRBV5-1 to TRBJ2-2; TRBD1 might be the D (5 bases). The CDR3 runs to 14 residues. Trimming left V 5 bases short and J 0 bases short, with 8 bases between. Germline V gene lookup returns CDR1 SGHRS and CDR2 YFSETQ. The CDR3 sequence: CASRTDSNTGELFF. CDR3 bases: TGCGCCAGCAGGACAGACTCGAACACCGGGGAGCTGTTTTTT.

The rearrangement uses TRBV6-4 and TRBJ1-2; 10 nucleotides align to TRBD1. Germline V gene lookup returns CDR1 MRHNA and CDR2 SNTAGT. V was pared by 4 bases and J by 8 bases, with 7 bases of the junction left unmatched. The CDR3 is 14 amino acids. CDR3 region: CASSVGQGVGGYTF. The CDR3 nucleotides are TGTGCCAGCAGTGTAGGACAGGGGGTCGGAGGCTACACCTTC.

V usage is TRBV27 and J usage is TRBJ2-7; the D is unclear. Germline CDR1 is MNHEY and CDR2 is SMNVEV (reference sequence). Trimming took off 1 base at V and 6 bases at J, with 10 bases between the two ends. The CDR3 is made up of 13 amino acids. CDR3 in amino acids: CASSLLSEGEQYF. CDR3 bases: TGTGCCAGCAGTTTATTATCAGAAGGCGAGCAGTACTTC.

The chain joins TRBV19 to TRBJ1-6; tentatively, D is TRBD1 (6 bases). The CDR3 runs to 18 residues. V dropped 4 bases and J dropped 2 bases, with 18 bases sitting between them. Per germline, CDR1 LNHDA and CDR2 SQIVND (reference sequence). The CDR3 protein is CASSTRWLDRPYNSPLHF. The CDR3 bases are TGTGCCAGTAGTACACGCTGGCTAGACAGGCCCTATAATTCACCCCTCCACTTT.

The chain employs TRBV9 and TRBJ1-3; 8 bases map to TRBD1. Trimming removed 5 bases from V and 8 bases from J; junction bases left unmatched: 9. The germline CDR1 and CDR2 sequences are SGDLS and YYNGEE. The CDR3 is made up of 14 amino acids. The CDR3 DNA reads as TGTGCCAGCAGTCCCGACAGGGGCGGGTACACCATATATTTT. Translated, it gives CASSPDRGGYTIYF.

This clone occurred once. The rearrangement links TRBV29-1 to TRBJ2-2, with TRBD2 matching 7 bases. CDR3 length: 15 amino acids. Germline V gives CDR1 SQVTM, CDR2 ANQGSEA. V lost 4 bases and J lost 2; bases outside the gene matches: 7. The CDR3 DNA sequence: TGCAGCGTTGGTTCGCTAGCGGTTAACACCGGGGAGCTGTTTTTT. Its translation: CSVGSLAVNTGELFF.

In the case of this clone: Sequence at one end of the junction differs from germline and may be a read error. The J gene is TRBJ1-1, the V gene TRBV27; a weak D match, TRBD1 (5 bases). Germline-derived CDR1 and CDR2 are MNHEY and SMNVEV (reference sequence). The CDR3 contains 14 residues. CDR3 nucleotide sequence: TGTGCCAGCAGTATATCCGGGACTGGTAGTGATCCTTTCTTT. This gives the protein CASSISGTGSDPFF.